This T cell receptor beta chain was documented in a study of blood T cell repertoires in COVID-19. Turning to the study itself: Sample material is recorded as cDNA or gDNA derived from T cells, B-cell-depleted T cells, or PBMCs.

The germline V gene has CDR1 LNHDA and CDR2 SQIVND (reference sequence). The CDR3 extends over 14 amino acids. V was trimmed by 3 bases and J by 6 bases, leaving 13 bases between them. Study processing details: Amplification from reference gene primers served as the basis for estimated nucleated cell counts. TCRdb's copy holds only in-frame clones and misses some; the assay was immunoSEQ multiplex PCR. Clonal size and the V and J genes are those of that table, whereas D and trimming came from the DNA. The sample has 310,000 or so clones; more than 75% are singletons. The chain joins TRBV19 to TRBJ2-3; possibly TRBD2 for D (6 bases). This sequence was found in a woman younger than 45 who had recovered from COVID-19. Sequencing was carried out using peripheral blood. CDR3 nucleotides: TGTGCCAGTAGTATCGACGGGGAGGCTGATACGCAGTATTTT. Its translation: CASSIDGEADTQYF.